This T cell receptor (beta chain) was recorded in a study of T cells after yellow fever vaccination. General study points: Primary-vaccination clones mostly resurfaced post-booster (more than 95% CD4, 85% to 90% CD8). Though weaker, the secondary response peaked faster, on day 5 versus 15.

Making TCR cDNA involved 5'RACE template switching, which added UMIs and a universal primer site. TCRdb re-called the 5' RACE reads with MiXCR, one entry per CDR3 protein. The sample yields approximately 300,000 distinct CDR3 sequences, 6.8% seen once. The sample holds many counts of this clonotype. What it binds is not known. From germline, CDR1 is SGHNT and CDR2 YENEEA. This CDR3 contains 14 residues. The V and J ends lost 2 bases and 3 bases, in that order; junction bases with no gene match: 4. This clonotype originated in a young man who received the YFV17D yellow fever vaccine. This chain uses TRBV11-3 with TRBJ2-7, with TRBD1 matching 7 bases. Material: PBMCs, obtained about 49 days after the first yellow fever vaccination. DNA of the CDR3: TGTGCCAGCAGCTTATCAGGGGGTGACTACGAGCAGTACTTC. It encodes CASSLSGGDYEQYF.